This TCR beta chain stems from a study of blood T cell repertoires in COVID-19. CDR3 length: 15 amino acids. Trimming cost V 6 bases and J 3 bases; bases outside gene matches: 7. CDR1 is SNHLY and CDR2 is FYNNEI in the germline V gene. Per the study methods: Quantification of nucleated cells was approximated via reference gene primer amplification. The table came from immunoSEQ multiplex PCR; TCRdb's copy has only in-frame clones and leaves some out. V and J calls and clone size follow that table, whereas D and trimming were derived from the DNA. The data show about 170,000 clones, 80% to 90% seen once.

The V and J genes are TRBV2 and TRBJ2-5; 10 bases are shared with TRBD2. The TCR originated in a woman aged 55-70 years with COVID-19, enrolled during active disease. Input material: peripheral blood. The CDR3 loop reads CASREVGLAEETQYF. DNA of the CDR3: TGTGCCAGCAGGGAGGTCGGACTAGCGGAAGAGACCCAGTACTTC.